The 10 T cell receptor beta chains presented below share a single source sample, sequenced in a study of Ad26.COV2.S vaccination and SARS-CoV-2 variants. Assay: immunoSEQ multiplex PCR; the TCRdb copy retains only in-frame clones and omits some. The sample has 400,000 to 450,000 clones; around 90% are singletons. Indicated treatment: around 19 received Ad26.COV2.S at low or high dose, single or two shots; several received placebo; per-sample allocation not given. After the first vaccine or placebo injection, samples were drawn on day 63. The input for sequencing was peripheral blood, taken in a trial of Ad26.COV2.S vaccine versus placebo. The source is a person between 18 and 65 years old who received the Ad26.COV2.S COVID-19 vaccine or a placebo.

The chain carries TRBV18 and TRBJ2-3; D uncertain. V shed 6 bases and J shed 5 bases, with 6 bases lying between them. CDR1 and CDR2 from the germline V gene are KGHSH and LQKENI. The CDR3 loop spans 11 amino acids. The CDR3 sequence is CASSLGDTQYF. CDR3 sequence (DNA): TGTGCCAGCTCCCTCGGAGATACGCAGTATTTT.

This chain joins TRBV7-9 and TRBJ2-6; D gene ambiguous. Per germline, CDR1 SEHNR and CDR2 FQNEAQ (reference sequence). The CDR3 spans 17 residues. V shed 8 bases and J shed 0 bases, with 17 bases lying between them. The DNA for the CDR3 is TGTGCCAGCCTCCTCCTTACCACTCTCTCTGGGGCCAACGTCCTGACTTTC. It encodes CASLLLTTLSGANVLTF. Looking up the rest from reference TRBV7-9 and TRBJ2-6 gives the full variable domain: DTGVSQNPRHKITKRGQNVTFRCDPISEHNRLYWYRQTLGQGPEFLTYFQNEAQLEKSRLLSDRFSAERPKGSFSTLEIQRTEQGDSAMYLCASLLLTTLSGANVLTFGAGSRLTVL.

The table lists this clone with a few counts. CDR3 DNA: TGTGCCAGCAGCTTGGGGGTCGGCTTCTCCTACAATGAGCAGTTCTTC. Its protein product is CASSLGVGFSYNEQFF. The rearrangement joins TRBV7-8 to TRBJ2-1, with D perhaps given as TRBD1 or TRBD2 (5 bases each). Trimming removed 3 bases at V and 0 bases at J, with 12 bases between. The germline V gene encodes CDR1 SGHVS and CDR2 FQNEAQ. This CDR3 spans 16 amino acids.

The rearrangement links TRBV7-2 to TRBJ1-1; D unresolved. Germline V gene data show CDR1 as SGHTA and CDR2 as FQGNSA. The germline V and J ends were trimmed by 2 bases and 1 base, with 5 bases remaining between them. The CDR3 spans 13 residues. In DNA form, the CDR3 reads TGTGCCAGCAGCTTACAACAGAACACTGAAGCTTTCTTT. It specifies CASSLQQNTEAFF.

The sample holds one count of this clone. V and J are TRBV19 and TRBJ1-3; possibly TRBD1 for D (6 bases). Germline CDR1 LNHDA, CDR2 SQIVND (reference sequence). The V end lost 5 bases, the J end lost 0 bases, and 11 bases lay between the germline ends. This CDR3 is 15 amino acids long. For the CDR3, the DNA is TGTGCCAGTAGTTACAGGGCCCTCTCTGGAAACACCATATATTTT. It encodes CASSYRALSGNTIYF.

This sequence joins TRBV6-5 and TRBJ2-3; either TRBD1 or TRBD2 may fit D (6 bases each). The CDR3 is 13 amino acids. V lost 6 bases and J lost 5, with 12 bases in between. Germline CDR1 and CDR2: MNHEY and SVGAGI. The CDR3 bases are TGTGCCAGCAGAAGGGGGGTGGAAGATACGCAGTATTTT. Protein product: CASRRGVEDTQYF.

The DNA for the CDR3 is TGTGCCAGTAGTCTGAAAGAGAATTCACCCCTCCACTTT. Translating gives CASSLKENSPLHF. The J gene is TRBJ1-6, the V gene TRBV19; no clear D gene. Germline lookup yields CDR1 LNHDA and CDR2 SQIVND (reference sequence). Between the trimmed V and J ends, which lost 5 bases and 7 bases, there was a span of 9 bases. The CDR3 loop spans 13 amino acids.

The chain couples TRBV5-8 to TRBJ2-5; D is ambiguous. Germline assignment: CDR1 SGHTS and CDR2 YDEGEE. This CDR3 comprises 14 residues. The V end lost 5 bases, the J end lost 1 base, and 12 bases lay between the germline ends. The CDR3 protein is CASSLTRTQETQYF. Here the CDR3 DNA reads TGTGCCAGCAGTCTTACAAGAACCCAAGAGACCCAGTACTTC.

This rearrangement joins TRBV7-6 to TRBJ2-1, with 9 bases aligning to TRBD2. Germline lookup yields CDR1 SGHVS and CDR2 FNYEAQ. The ends lost 5 bases at V and 2 bases at J; junction bases unmatched: 7. The CDR3 totals 16 residues. CDR3 residues: CASSLVAGGTYNEQFF. The DNA of the CDR3 is TGTGCCAGCAGCCTAGTTGCGGGAGGGACCTACAATGAGCAGTTCTTC.

The chain recombines TRBV10-3 with TRBJ2-7; D gene ambiguous. Germline V lookup: CDR1 ENHRY, CDR2 SYGVKD. The CDR3 has 15 amino acids. Trimming stripped 2 bases from V and 5 bases from J, with 16 bases between. The CDR3 coding sequence is TGTGCCATCAGTGAGCCCGCTGTCATGGGCAACGAGCAGTACTTC. Its translation: CAISEPAVMGNEQYF.